Presented here are 18 T cell receptor beta chains from one specimen sequenced in a study of blood T cell repertoires in COVID-19. Some clones are missing from TCRdb's copy, which holds only in-frame ones; the method was immunoSEQ multiplex PCR. This sample has about 300,000 clones, with more than 80% found just once. The source material was peripheral blood. The receptors come from a man in his late teens or twenties who had recovered from COVID-19.

The J gene is TRBJ1-6, the V gene TRBV27; possible D gene TRBD1, 5 bases. Trimming removed 7 bases from V and 6 bases from J, with 16 bases in between. Germline V gives CDR1 MNHEY, CDR2 SMNVEV (reference sequence). This CDR3 has 15 residues. DNA for the CDR3: TGTGCCAGCACCCAATTGGCAGGGTTTAATTCACCCCTCCACTTT. Translation: CASTQLAGFNSPLHF.

This chain links TRBV7-9 with TRBJ2-7; D unresolved. CDR1 and CDR2 (germline): SEHNR, FQNEAQ (reference sequence). The CDR3 covers 11 residues. Trimming shortened V by 3 bases and J by 6 bases, and 6 bases separated the two germline ends. Here the CDR3 DNA reads TGTGCCAGCAGCTTTTTATCCGAGCAGTACTTC. Translation: CASSFLSEQYF.

The V gene is TRBV2, the J gene TRBJ2-7, with TRBD2 matching over 11 bases. The CDR3 consists of 15 residues. J lost 4 bases, V lost 7 bases, and 9 bases had no gene match. Germline assignment: CDR1 SNHLY and CDR2 FYNNEI. In nucleotides, the CDR3 is TGTGCCAGCACGAGGCTAGCGGGAGGAGGGTACGAGCAGTACTTC. This gives the protein CASTRLAGGGYEQYF.

The chain carries TRBV7-9 and TRBJ2-3; 9 bases match TRBD2. Per the germline V gene, CDR1 is SEHNR and CDR2 is FQNEAQ (reference sequence). CDR3 length: 16 amino acids. Unmatched junction bases numbered 2, after V lost 0 bases and J lost 1 base. The CDR3 bases are TGTGCCAGCAGCTTAGCGAGGACTAGCGGCACAGATACGCAGTATTTT. This translates into CASSLARTSGTDTQYF.

This clone was observed once. The CDR3 loop is CASSQFVEGGWETQYF. In DNA, the CDR3 is TGTGCCAGCAGCCAGTTCGTGGAAGGGGGCTGGGAGACCCAGTACTTC. This chain joins TRBV11-1 and TRBJ2-5, with 7 bases aligning to TRBD1. The trim removed 5 bases at V and 5 bases at J, leaving 14 bases unmatched. The CDR3 consists of 16 residues. Germline loops: CDR1 SGHAT, CDR2 FQDESV (reference sequence).

CDR3 bases: TGTGCCAGCAGTTACTTCCAAACGGCGGGGTATGGCTACACCTTC. The encoded protein is CASSYFQTAGYGYTF. This rearrangement joins TRBV6-2 or TRBV6-3 to TRBJ1-2, with D unresolved. The germline V gene has CDR1 MNHEY and CDR2 SVGEGT. Trimming removed 1 base from V and 5 bases from J, with 14 bases in between. The CDR3 length is 15 residues.

The chain combines TRBV4-1 with TRBJ2-3, with 9 bases lining up with TRBD2. The CDR3 spans 15 residues. The trim removed 4 bases at V and 6 bases at J, leaving 8 bases unmatched. The germline V gene encodes CDR1 MGHRA and CDR2 YSYEKL. CDR3 in amino acids: CASSPAAGGRDTQYF. The CDR3 coding sequence is TGCGCCAGCAGCCCCGCTGCGGGGGGGCGGGATACGCAGTATTTT.

In nucleotides, the CDR3 is TGCGCCAGCAGCCGCCGTGGGAGCACTGAAGCTTTCTTT. Protein: CASSRRGSTEAFF. The chain couples TRBV5-1 to TRBJ1-1, with D unresolved. V dropped 4 bases and J dropped 4 bases, with 11 bases sitting between them. In germline, CDR1 is SGHRS, CDR2 YFSETQ. This CDR3 is 13 amino acids long.

This clone was recorded a few times. This sequence joins TRBV7-2 and TRBJ1-6; TRBD1 might be the D (5 bases). Trimming shortened V by 3 bases and J by 10 bases, and 16 bases separated the two germline ends. Germline values: CDR1 SGHTA, CDR2 FQGNSA. CDR3 length equals 15 residues. This CDR3 reads CASSFSGGVGSPLHF. The CDR3 DNA sequence: TGTGCCAGCAGCTTTTCCGGGGGGGTTGGATCACCCCTCCACTTT.

The V and J genes are TRBV29-1 and TRBJ1-1; 8 nucleotides align to TRBD1. The V segment lost 7 bases and the J segment 5 bases; nucleotides outside the gene matches: 9. Germline V gene data show CDR1 as SQVTM and CDR2 as ANQGSEA. This CDR3 has 13 residues. CDR3 amino acids: CSAVGQVETEAFF. In DNA, the CDR3 is TGCAGCGCCGTGGGACAGGTCGAGACTGAAGCTTTCTTT.

This rearrangement joins TRBV15 to TRBJ2-1, with no clear D. CDR1 and CDR2 from the germline V gene are LNHNV and YYDKDF (reference sequence). V was cut by 1 base and J by 3 bases, with 10 bases left in between. The CDR3 length is 15 residues. The CDR3: CATSRGALFYNEQFF. The CDR3 bases are TGTGCCACCAGCAGAGGGGCTCTATTCTACAATGAGCAGTTCTTC. Together with reference TRBV15 and TRBJ2-1, the CDR3 gives the full variable domain: DAMVIQNPRYQVTQFGKPVTLSCSQTLNHNVMYWYQQKSSQAPKLLFHYYDKDFNNEADTPDNFQSRRPNTSFCFLDIRSPGLGDTAMYLCATSRGALFYNEQFFGPGTRLTVL.

The chain uses TRBV29-1 and TRBJ1-2; 7 bases agree with TRBD1. Germline V gene sequence: CDR1 SQVTM, CDR2 ANQGSEA. The CDR3 is 13 amino acids. V shed 4 bases and J 5 bases; nucleotides not matched to a gene: 7. The CDR3 protein is CSVGLQGWYGYTF. The CDR3 coding sequence is TGCAGCGTTGGTTTACAGGGGTGGTATGGCTACACCTTC.

This chain connects TRBV4-2 to TRBJ2-7; D is perhaps TRBD1 (5 bases). The CDR3 sequence is 15 residues long. V was pared by 1 base and J by 1 base, with 11 bases between. Germline CDR1 LGHNA, CDR2 YNFKEQ. The CDR3 region has the DNA TGTGCCAGCAGCCAAGTTGGAGACAGTTCCTACGAGCAGTACTTC. This encodes CASSQVGDSSYEQYF.

Notes on this clone: Other DNA sequences within the sample encode an identical CDR3. This chain joins TRBV7-3 and TRBJ1-1; no clear D. Per germline, CDR1 SGHTA and CDR2 FQGTGA. Deletions cut 0 bases from V and 3 bases from J, with 5 bases between. The CDR3 loop spans 13 amino acids. The DNA of the CDR3 is TGTGCCAGCAGCTTAACGCGAGACACTGAAGCTTTCTTT. Its protein product is CASSLTRDTEAFF.

V gene TRBV5-1 combines with J gene TRBJ2-2; weak D call: TRBD2 (6 bases). The CDR3 runs to 16 residues. Trimming removed 0 bases from V and 3 bases from J, with 12 bases in between. CDR1 and CDR2 (germline): SGHRS, YFSETQ. Written as DNA, the CDR3 is TGCGCCAGCAGCTTGGGACTAGGTGGGGACACCGGGGAGCTGTTTTTT. Translating gives CASSLGLGGDTGELFF.

The gene calls are TRBV14 and TRBJ2-7, with D maybe TRBD2 (5 bases). V lost 3 bases and J 7 bases, leaving 13 bases between the germline ends. Germline V gives CDR1 SGHDN, CDR2 FVKESK. The CDR3 is 13 amino acids. CDR3 sequence (DNA): TGTGCCAGCAGCCACATTCACCGGAGGGAGCAGTACTTC. It yields the protein CASSHIHRREQYF.

V gene TRBV7-9 combines with J gene TRBJ2-1; a possible D gene is TRBD2 (5 bases). Germline CDR1 is SEHNR and CDR2 is FQNEAQ (reference sequence). The CDR3 is 15 amino acids. V dropped 3 bases and J dropped 9 bases, with 18 bases sitting between them. The CDR3 nucleotides read TGTGCCAGCAGCTTTTTGGGCGCCGGGGTTTCTGAGCAGTTCTTC. Encoded protein: CASSFLGAGVSEQFF.

J is TRBJ1-5 and V is TRBV7-9; TRBD1 matches at 12 bases. Germline V gene data show CDR1 as SEHNR and CDR2 as FQNEAQ (reference sequence). This CDR3 is 15 amino acids long. After removal of 6 bases from V and 5 bases from J, the junction contained 5 bases not matched to a gene. The chain's CDR3 is CASSRDRGPDQPQHF. CDR3 nucleotides: TGTGCCAGCAGTCGGGACAGGGGGCCCGATCAGCCCCAGCATTTT.